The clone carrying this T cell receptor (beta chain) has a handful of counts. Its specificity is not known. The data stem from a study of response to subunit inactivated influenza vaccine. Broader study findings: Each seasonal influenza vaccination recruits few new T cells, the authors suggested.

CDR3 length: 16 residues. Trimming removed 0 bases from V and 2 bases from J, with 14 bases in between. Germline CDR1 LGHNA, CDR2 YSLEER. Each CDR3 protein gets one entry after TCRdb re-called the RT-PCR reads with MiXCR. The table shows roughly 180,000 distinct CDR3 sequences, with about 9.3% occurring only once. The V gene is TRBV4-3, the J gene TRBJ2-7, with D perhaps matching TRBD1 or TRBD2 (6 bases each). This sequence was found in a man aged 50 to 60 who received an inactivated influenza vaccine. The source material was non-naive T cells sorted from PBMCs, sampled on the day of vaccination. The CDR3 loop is CASSQEWGAKPYEQYF. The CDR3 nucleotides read TGCGCCAGCAGCCAAGAATGGGGGGCGAAACCCTACGAGCAGTACTTC.